This entry describes one T cell receptor beta chain. Only a few counts were recorded for this clone. What antigen it recognizes has not been identified. Base qualities are not recorded, but no much larger clone differs from it by a single base. The data were taken from a study of cytomegalovirus exposure and HLA in healthy donors (dated by TCRdb to the late 2010s). Study-level background: An earlier analysis of 587 of the donors reported about 300 Gb of sequence data and 117 million unique TCR beta sequences obtained from 180 million or so T cells. About five DR-DQ haplotypes were handled as single units for association and clustering, since linkage in the cohort was strong. In a later analysis, previously published TCR beta repertoires from 666 donors were re-analyzed and high-resolution HLA genotyping was added so that TCR occurrence patterns could be studied. An earlier analysis of 587 of the donors applied high-throughput TCR beta sequencing to assess whether each TCR beta V gene segment acted as functional or pseudogenic. Alongside the repertoire data, information on donor age, sex, ethnicity and CMV serostatus was compiled. A separate validation cohort of about 110 different subjects was used in addition to the approximately 700-subject first cohort. The number of donors typed differed by locus, with roughly 629-640 for A, B, C, DRB1 and DQB1, roughly 520 for DQA1, 600 to 610 for DPA1, and approximately 470 for DPB1. Among about 400 genotyped donors of the cohort, an average of about 240,000 unique TCR beta nucleotide sequences was sequenced per donor, of which about 20% were non-productive. The study profiled the T cell repertoires of fewer than 850 subjects by immunosequencing and related them to cytomegalovirus serostatus. Class I and class II HLA loci were covered by the typing at four-digit resolution. Of the approximately 400 genotyped donors, roughly 76% were placed in the genetic ancestry cluster associated with self-reported Caucasian donors. Rather than using new phenotypic data, the later analysis identified candidate immune exposures from TCR beta sequences and from how often those sequences occurred across donors. To predict cytomegalovirus infection status, the study brought together high-throughput TCR immunosequencing, statistical association of individual TCRs with disease status, and machine learning. An early release that covered about 600 HLA-typed donors contained approximately 320 gigabases of sequencing data and tens of millions of unique TCR sequences. In a later genetic analysis, genome-wide SNP genotypes for about three fifths of the roughly 670 donors were used, and that subset was treated as a discovery cohort. The study aimed to test whether cataloging public T cell receptors could reveal signatures of past pathogen exposure. Every repertoire in the discovery cohort had been generated on one and the same sequencing platform.

Relative to germline, V is 6 bases shorter and J is 8 bases shorter, with 13 bases between their ends. The CDR3, cysteine through phenylalanine, is 12 amino acids long. This entry keeps only the CDR3 DNA: 36 bases, framed from base 1. From the germline V gene (reference sequence), CDR1 is MNHEY and CDR2 is SMNVEV. Library prep was done by the immunoSEQ multiplex PCR assay. For the multiplex PCR, a mixture combining 60 forward primers for TCR Vbeta segments and 13 reverse primers for TCR Jbeta segments was used. The CDR3 region of rearranged TCR beta genes was amplified from genomic DNA with a multiplex PCR assay. Amplified TCR beta libraries were sequenced as 87-base-pair reads on the Illumina HiSeq System. In the source study's methods: Across the 670 or so repertoires, a later analysis counted some 80 million unique TCR beta chains, around 11 million of which were shared by at least two donors. Raw reads were error-corrected and collapsed into unique sequences with a nearest-neighbor algorithm that merged closely related sequences to remove PCR and sequencing errors. Alignment of CDR3 sequences to IMGT reference sequences was used to assign V, D and J gene segments. For a sequence to be retained, at least a six-nucleotide match to both a V gene segment and a J gene segment was required. Rearrangements were classified as productive when the CDR3 lacked stop codons and remained in frame with V and J, and all other rearrangements were classified as non-productive. Following IMGT convention, CDR3 was defined as the stretch from the second conserved V-encoded cysteine to the conserved J-encoded phenylalanine. Sequences without an unambiguous match to a single V gene segment were excluded from the earlier analysis of several hundred of the donors. An earlier analysis of 500 to 700 of the donors classified V segments as functional when productive rearrangements were above 56.7% and as segregating when the standard deviation between donors was above 5%. A statistical classification framework was built for diagnosing cytomegalovirus status from the catalog of TCR beta chain sequences. In a later analysis, V and J genes were assigned by comparing TCR nucleotide sequences against IMGT/GENE-DB human TR gene sequences. A later analysis assigned CDR3 sequences and most-parsimonious VDJ recombination scenarios with the TCRdist pipeline. A later analysis defined each TCR beta chain by its CDR3 amino acid sequence plus V-gene family, and excluded reads lacking a unique V-gene family. In a later analysis, nearly 600 highly shared, low-generation-probability nucleotide sequences were removed to address suspected cross-contamination and a sequencing artifact. A later analysis calculated a clonal expansion index for each public chain from normalized within-repertoire ranks of inferred template counts. In a later analysis, generation probabilities were computed with a VDJ recombination model fitted to out-of-frame rearrangements, and the resulting probabilities were checked against IGoR. In a later analysis, TCR-TCR, TCR-HLA and TCR-CMV co-occurrence was scored with hypergeometric tests, and a repertoire-size bias correction was applied to TCR pairs. To estimate false discovery rates, a later analysis permuted the HLA or CMV assignments 20 times. In a later analysis, co-occurring TCRs were grouped using DBSCAN, with TCRdist sequence similarity added in when clustering inside HLA-allele-positive subsets. Repertoires with fewer than 30,000 or more than 120,000 public chains were left out of co-occurrence clustering, as were five repertoires with anomalous nucleotide sharing. TCRdb re-hosts the immuneACCESS table, in-frame sequences only. Its copies lack some clones; in the studies checked, an unresolved V gene accounts for under half of them, and the cause for the rest is not known. That table is the source of V, J and clone size, and D and trimming were worked out from the DNA. The sample yields 160,000 or so clones; roughly 80% were counted once. Approximately 7% of the sample is taken by the ten largest.

Overall study results and their limits: Three of the identified cytomegalovirus-associated TCR beta chains were confirmed in vitro to be specific for cytomegalovirus antigens. Across donors, most TCR sequences were observed very rarely, whereas some public TCRs were present in many individuals. In a later analysis, several top co-occurrence clusters were reported to appear linked to parvovirus B19, influenza, CMV and Epstein-Barr virus. Compared with equally common non-associated chains, HLA-associated TCR beta chains in a later analysis were more clonally expanded and had lower generation probabilities. Correlated functional status among segregating V segments might be attributable to linkage disequilibrium, but an unknown experimental factor could not be ruled out. Strong co-occurrence of HLA alleles, especially DR and DQ, made assigning TCR associations to individual alleles difficult. According to the authors, the approach could potentially be generalized to other disease states and immunological phenotypes. Only TCR beta chains were sequenced in this cohort, and the absence of alpha or paired-chain data limited detectable features. Some IMGT-functional V segments, including TRBV6-2 and TRBV6-3, could not be distinguished by the 87-base-pair reads and were therefore excluded. Because HLA typing was unavailable for some donors at each locus, only the typed subset was used in association tests. According to a later analysis, most CMV-associated TCR beta chains appeared to be HLA-restricted, and the HLA associations seemed to be driven largely by CMV exposure. The only immune exposure information available for the cohort was CMV serostatus. Cytomegalovirus status was reported to be diagnosed by the classifier with high specificity and sensitivity in both the original and validation cohorts. In a later genetic analysis, a missense DCLRE1C variant was associated with V-gene and J-gene trimming of TCR beta chains, and the association was replicated in an independent cohort. According to a later genetic analysis, donors in an Asian-associated ancestry cluster had fewer N-insertions in productive TCRs than the approximately 700-donor mean. Because counts were too low, under 20 rarely observed V segments, including chromosome 9 orphons, were left out of the earlier analysis of several hundred of the donors. Broadly in line with IMGT annotations, most TCR beta V segments showed up in productive rearrangements about 87% or about 30% of the time in an earlier analysis of a few hundred of the donors. In a later analysis, TCR association rates were found to vary across HLA loci, with the most associated TCRs seen for DRB1 alleles and the fewest for HLA-C alleles. Sequencing depth was assumed to be roughly uniform across donors in the presence/absence analyses, though that assumption may not hold. A total of 150 to 200 TCR beta chains were listed by the study as associated with cytomegalovirus. A cluster of highly shared sequence variants was judged likely to be a technical artifact of the sequencing pipeline. A further reported finding was that TCR beta sequences accurately predicted the HLA-A and HLA-B alleles for most subjects in the first cohort. In a later analysis, 16,951 TCR beta sequences were associated with specific HLA alleles at a false discovery rate of 0.05.

In total, over 600 healthy bone marrow donors made up the cohort. All cohort members were sampled while nominally healthy, although unrecorded immune exposures were likely present. The donor was CMV seropositive and was included in the group of approximately 310 seropositive cohort members. Every donor gave a peripheral blood sample, and the peripheral blood mononuclear cells from that sample were used for TCR beta sequencing. Genomic DNA extraction from the blood cell samples was performed with the Qiagen DNeasy Blood Extraction Kit. This sequence uses TRBV27 and TRBJ1-1; the D region possibly corresponds to TRBD1 (6 bases align). The sample consisted of PBMCs. The receptor comes from a woman in her 30s in good health and CMV-seropositive. The sequenced DNA is TGTGCCAGCAGGGAATTACAGGGAGAAGCTTTCTTT. It specifies CASRELQGEAFF.